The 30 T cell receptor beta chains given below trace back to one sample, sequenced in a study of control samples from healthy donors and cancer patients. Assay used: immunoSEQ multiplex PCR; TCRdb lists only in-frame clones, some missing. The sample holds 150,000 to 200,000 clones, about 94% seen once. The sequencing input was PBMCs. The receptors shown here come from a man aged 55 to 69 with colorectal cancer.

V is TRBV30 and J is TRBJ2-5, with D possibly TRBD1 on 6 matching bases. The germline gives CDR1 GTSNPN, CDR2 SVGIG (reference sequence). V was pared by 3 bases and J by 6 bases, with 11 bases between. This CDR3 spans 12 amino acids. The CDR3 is CAWRGGMKTQYF. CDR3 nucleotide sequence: TGTGCCTGGAGAGGGGGAATGAAGACCCAGTACTTC.

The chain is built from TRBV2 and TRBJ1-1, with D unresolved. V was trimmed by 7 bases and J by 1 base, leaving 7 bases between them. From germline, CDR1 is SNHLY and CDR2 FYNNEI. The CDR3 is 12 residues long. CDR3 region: CASIPRNTEAFF. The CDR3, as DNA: TGTGCCAGCATCCCCCGGAACACTGAAGCTTTCTTT. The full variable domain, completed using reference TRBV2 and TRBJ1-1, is EPEVTQTPSHQVTQMGQEVILRCVPISNHLYFYWYRQILGQKVEFLVSFYNNEISEKSEIFDDQFSVERPDGSNFTLKIRSTKLEDSAMYFCASIPRNTEAFFGQGTRLTVV.

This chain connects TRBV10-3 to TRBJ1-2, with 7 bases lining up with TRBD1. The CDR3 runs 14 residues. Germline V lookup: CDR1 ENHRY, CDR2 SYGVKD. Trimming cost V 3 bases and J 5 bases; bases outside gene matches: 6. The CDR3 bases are TGTGCCATCAGTGACGGACAGGTTAGGTATGGCTACACCTTC. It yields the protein CAISDGQVRYGYTF.

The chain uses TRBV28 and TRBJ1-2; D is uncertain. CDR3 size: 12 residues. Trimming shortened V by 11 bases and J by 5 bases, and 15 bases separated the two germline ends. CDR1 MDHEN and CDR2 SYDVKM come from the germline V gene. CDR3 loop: CAAEKGTYGYTF. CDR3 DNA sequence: TGTGCCGCTGAAAAAGGTACTTATGGCTACACCTTC.

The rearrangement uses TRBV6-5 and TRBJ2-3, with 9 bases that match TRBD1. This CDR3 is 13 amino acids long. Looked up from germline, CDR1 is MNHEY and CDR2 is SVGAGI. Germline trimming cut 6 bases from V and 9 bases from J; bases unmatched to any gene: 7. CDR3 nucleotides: TGTGCCAGCAGACCTGACGGGACAGGGACGCAGTATTTT. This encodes CASRPDGTGTQYF.

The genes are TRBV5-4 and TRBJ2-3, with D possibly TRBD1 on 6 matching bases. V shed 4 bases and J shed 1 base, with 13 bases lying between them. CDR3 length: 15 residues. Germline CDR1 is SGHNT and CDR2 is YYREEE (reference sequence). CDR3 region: CASSDQGKGTDTQYF. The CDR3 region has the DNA TGTGCCAGCAGCGATCAGGGGAAGGGCACAGATACGCAGTATTTT.

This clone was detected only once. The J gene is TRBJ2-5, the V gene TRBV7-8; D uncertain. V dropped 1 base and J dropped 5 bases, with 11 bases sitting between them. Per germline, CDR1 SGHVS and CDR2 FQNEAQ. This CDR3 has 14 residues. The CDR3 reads CASSLDFSLETQYF. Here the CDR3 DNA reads TGTGCCAGCAGCTTAGACTTTAGTTTGGAGACCCAGTACTTC.

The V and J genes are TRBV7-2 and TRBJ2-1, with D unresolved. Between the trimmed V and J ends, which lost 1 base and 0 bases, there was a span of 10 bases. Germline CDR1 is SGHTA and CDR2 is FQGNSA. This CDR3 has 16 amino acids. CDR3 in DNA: TGTGCCAGCAGCTTAGGGAGTGACCCCTCCTACAATGAGCAGTTCTTC. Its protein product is CASSLGSDPSYNEQFF.

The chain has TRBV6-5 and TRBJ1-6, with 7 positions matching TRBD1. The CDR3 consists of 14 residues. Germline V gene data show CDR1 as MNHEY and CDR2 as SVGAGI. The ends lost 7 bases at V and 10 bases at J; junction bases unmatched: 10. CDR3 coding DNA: TGTGCCAGCATCGACCAACAGGGGCGATCACCCCTCCACTTT. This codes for CASIDQQGRSPLHF.

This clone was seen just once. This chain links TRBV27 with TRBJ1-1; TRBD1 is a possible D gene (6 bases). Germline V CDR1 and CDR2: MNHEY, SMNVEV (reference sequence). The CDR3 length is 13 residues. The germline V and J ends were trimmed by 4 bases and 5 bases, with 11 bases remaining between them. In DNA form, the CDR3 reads TGTGCCAGCAGTTACAGGGAAGGAACTGAAGCTTTCTTT. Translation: CASSYREGTEAFF.

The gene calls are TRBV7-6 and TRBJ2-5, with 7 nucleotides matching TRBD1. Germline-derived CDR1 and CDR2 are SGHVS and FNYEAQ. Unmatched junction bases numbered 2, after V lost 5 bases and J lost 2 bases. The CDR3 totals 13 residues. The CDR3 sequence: CASSGGQQETQYF. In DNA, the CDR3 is TGTGCCAGCAGCGGGGGACAGCAAGAGACCCAGTACTTC.

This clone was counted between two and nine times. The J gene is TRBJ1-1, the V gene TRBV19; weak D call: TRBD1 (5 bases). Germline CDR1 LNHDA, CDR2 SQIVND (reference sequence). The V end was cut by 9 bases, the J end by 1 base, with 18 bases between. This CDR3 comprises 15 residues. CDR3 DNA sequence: TGTGCCAGCGACGGGAGGGGAGGAGGGAACACTGAAGCTTTCTTT. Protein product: CASDGRGGGNTEAFF.

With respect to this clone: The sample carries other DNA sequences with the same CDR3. CDR3 region: CASSYSPGSNQPQHF. CDR3 nucleotides: TGTGCCAGCAGTTACTCTCCAGGTAGCAATCAGCCCCAGCATTTT. V and J are TRBV6-5 and TRBJ1-5; no definite D call. Trimming left V 0 bases short and J 0 bases short, with 6 bases between. The CDR3 is 15 amino acids. Germline-derived CDR1 and CDR2 are MNHEY and SVGAGI.

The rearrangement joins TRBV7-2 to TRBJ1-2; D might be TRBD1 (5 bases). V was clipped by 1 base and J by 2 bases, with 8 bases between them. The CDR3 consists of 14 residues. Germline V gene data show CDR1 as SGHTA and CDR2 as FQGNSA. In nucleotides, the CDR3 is TGTGCCAGCAGCTTAGTGGCAGGGAACTATGGCTACACCTTC. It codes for CASSLVAGNYGYTF.

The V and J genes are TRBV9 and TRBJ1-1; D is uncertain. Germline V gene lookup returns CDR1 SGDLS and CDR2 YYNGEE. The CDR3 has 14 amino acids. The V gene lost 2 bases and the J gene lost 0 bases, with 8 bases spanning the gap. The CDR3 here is CASSVGLMNTEAFF. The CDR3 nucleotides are TGTGCCAGCAGCGTGGGCCTAATGAACACTGAAGCTTTCTTT. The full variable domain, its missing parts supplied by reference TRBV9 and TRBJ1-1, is DSGVTQTPKHLITATGQRVTLRCSPRSGDLSVYWYQQSLDQGLQFLIQYYNGEERAKGNILERFSAQQFPDLHSELNLSSLELGDSALYFCASSVGLMNTEAFFGQGTRLTVV.

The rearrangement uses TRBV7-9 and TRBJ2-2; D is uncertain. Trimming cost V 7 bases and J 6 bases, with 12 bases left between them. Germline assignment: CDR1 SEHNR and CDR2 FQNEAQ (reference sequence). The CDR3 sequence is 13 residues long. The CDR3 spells CASILGYAGELFF. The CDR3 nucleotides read TGTGCCAGCATCCTTGGGTACGCCGGGGAGCTGTTTTTT.

The CDR3 DNA reads as TGCGCCAGCAGCTTGGGAATCTTGGCTTCACCCCTCCACTTT. Its translation: CASSLGILASPLHF. The genes are TRBV5-1 and TRBJ1-6; D gene ambiguous. The V gene lost 0 bases and the J gene lost 9 bases, with 10 bases spanning the gap. The CDR3 extends over 14 amino acids. CDR1 and CDR2 from the germline V gene are SGHRS and YFSETQ.

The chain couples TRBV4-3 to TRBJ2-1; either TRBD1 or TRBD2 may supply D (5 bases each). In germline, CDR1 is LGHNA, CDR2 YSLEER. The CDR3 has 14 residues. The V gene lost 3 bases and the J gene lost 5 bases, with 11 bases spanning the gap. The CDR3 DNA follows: TGCGCCAGCAGCCAGCCCGGGGCAAACAATGAGCAGTTCTTC. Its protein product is CASSQPGANNEQFF.

The CDR3 loop is CASSPSTLGADIYGYTF. CDR3 DNA: TGTGCCAGCTCACCCTCCACCCTCGGGGCTGACATCTATGGCTACACCTTC. V and J are TRBV18 and TRBJ1-2; D might be TRBD1 (5 bases). CDR1 and CDR2 (germline): KGHSH, LQKENI. V was clipped by 3 bases and J by 4 bases, with 21 bases between them. The CDR3 extends over 17 amino acids.

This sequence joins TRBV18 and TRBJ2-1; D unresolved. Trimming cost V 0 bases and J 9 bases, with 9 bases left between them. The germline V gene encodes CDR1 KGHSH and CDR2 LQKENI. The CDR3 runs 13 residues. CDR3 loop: CASSPPASSEQFF. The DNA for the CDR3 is TGTGCCAGCTCACCACCGGCGAGCAGTGAGCAGTTCTTC.

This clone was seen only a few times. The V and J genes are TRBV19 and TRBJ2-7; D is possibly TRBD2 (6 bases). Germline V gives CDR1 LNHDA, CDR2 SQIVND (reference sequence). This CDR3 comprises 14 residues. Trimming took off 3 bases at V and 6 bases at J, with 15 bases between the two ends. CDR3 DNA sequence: TGTGCCAGTAGTATTACGGGACTCGGCGGCGAGCAGTACTTC. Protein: CASSITGLGGEQYF.

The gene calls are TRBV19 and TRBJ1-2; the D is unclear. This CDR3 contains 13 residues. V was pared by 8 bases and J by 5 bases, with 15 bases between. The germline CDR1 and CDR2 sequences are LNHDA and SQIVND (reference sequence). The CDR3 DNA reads TGTGCCAGTCGACTACAGCTGGGATATGGCTACACCTTC. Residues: CASRLQLGYGYTF.

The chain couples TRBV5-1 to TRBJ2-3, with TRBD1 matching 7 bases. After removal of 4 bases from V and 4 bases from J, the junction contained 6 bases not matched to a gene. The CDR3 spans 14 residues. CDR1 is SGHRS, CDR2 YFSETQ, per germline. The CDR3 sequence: CASSPDQGADTQYF. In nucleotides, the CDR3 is TGCGCCAGCAGCCCCGATCAGGGGGCAGATACGCAGTATTTT. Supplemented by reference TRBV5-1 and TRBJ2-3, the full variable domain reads KAGVTQTPRYLIKTRGQQVTLSCSPISGHRSVSWYQQTPGQGLQFLFEYFSETQRNKGNFPGRFSGRQFSNSRSEMNVSTLELGDSALYLCASSPDQGADTQYFGPGTRLTVL.

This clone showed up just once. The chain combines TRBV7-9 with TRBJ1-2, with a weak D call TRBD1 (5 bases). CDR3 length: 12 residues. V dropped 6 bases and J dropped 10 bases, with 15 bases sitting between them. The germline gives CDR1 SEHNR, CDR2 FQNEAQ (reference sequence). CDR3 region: CASSPWEGPYTF. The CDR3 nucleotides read TGTGCCAGCAGTCCCTGGGAGGGGCCCTACACCTTC.

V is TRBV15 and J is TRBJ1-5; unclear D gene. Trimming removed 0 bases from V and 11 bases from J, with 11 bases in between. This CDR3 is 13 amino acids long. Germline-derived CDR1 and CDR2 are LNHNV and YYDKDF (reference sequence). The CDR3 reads CATSRDLVQAQHF. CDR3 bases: TGTGCCACCAGCAGAGATCTGGTCCAAGCCCAGCATTTT.

CDR3 DNA: TGCGCCAGCAGCTTGCTTAGCGGGGGGACCCAGTACTTC. This encodes CASSLLSGGTQYF. V gene TRBV5-1 combines with J gene TRBJ2-5; TRBD2 matches at 9 bases. J gave up 7 bases and V 1 base, and 2 bases lay outside the gene matches. Germline-derived CDR1 and CDR2 are SGHRS and YFSETQ. The CDR3 totals 13 residues.

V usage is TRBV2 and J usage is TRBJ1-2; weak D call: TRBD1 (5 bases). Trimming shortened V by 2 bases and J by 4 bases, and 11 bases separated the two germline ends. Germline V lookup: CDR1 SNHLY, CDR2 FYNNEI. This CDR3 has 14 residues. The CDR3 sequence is CASSETGVGYGYTF. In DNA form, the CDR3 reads TGTGCCAGCAGTGAAACGGGGGTCGGCTATGGCTACACCTTC. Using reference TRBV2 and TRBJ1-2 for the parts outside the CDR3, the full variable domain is EPEVTQTPSHQVTQMGQEVILRCVPISNHLYFYWYRQILGQKVEFLVSFYNNEISEKSEIFDDQFSVERPDGSNFTLKIRSTKLEDSAMYFCASSETGVGYGYTFGSGTRLTVV.

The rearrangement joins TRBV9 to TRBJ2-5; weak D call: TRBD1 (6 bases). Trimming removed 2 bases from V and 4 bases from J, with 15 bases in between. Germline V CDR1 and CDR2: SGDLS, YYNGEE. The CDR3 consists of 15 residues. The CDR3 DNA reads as TGTGCCAGCAGCGTCTGGGACACCGCGGTAGAGACCCAGTACTTC. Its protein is CASSVWDTAVETQYF.

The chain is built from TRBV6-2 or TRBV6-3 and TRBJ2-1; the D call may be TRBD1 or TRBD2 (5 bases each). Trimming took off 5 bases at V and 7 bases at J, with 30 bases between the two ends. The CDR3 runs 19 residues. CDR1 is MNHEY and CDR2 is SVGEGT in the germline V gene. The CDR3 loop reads CASSPKTPRDRAFPNEQFF. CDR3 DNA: TGTGCCAGCAGTCCCAAAACCCCCCGGGACCGGGCGTTCCCGAATGAGCAGTTCTTC.

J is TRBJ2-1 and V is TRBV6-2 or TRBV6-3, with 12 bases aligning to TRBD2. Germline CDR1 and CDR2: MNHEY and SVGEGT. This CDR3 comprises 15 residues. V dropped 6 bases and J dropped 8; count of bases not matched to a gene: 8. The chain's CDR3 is CASSSLAGGQDEQFF. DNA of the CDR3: TGTGCCAGCAGCAGCCTAGCGGGGGGGCAAGATGAGCAGTTCTTC.